This is a list of T cell receptor beta chains from one sample in a study of blood T cells in healthy people across ages. TCRdb fed the 5' RACE reads into MiXCR, producing one record per CDR3 protein. Among roughly 1.7 million distinct CDR3 sequences listed, about 31% were seen once. The source material was blood. The receptors were gathered from a woman in her 30s in good health. Both conserved end residues are part of each CDR3. The D gene is left open where the match is weak. Only some rows state a clone size, as once, few, many or a class for expanded clones.

j_call: TRBJ2-3; clone_size: few; d_call: TRBD2; v_call: TRBV4-1; cdr3_nt: TGCGCCAGCAGCCAAGATGTAGCGGGAGGGCCGGCAGATACGCAGTATTTT; cdr3_aa: CASSQDVAGGPADTQYF
j_call: TRBJ1-1; clone_size: once; d_call: -; v_call: TRBV20-1; cdr3_nt: TGCAGTGCTAGAGATCTCGGAAGGGCCGCTGAAGCTTTCTTT; cdr3_aa: CSARDLGRAAEAFF
j_call: TRBJ1-1; clone_size: -; d_call: -; v_call: TRBV10-3; cdr3_nt: TGTGCCACCCGGGCCCCGAACACTGAAGCTTTCTTT; cdr3_aa: CATRAPNTEAFF
j_call: TRBJ2-7; clone_size: -; d_call: TRBD1; v_call: TRBV5-5; cdr3_nt: TGTGCCAGCAGCTTACAGGGGGCGTTGGGGGAGCAGTACTTC; cdr3_aa: CASSLQGALGEQYF
j_call: TRBJ1-3; clone_size: few; d_call: -; v_call: TRBV7-9; cdr3_nt: TGTGCCAGCAGCTTAGGCAGGGCCTCTGGAAACACCATATATTTT; cdr3_aa: CASSLGRASGNTIYF
j_call: TRBJ1-1; clone_size: -; d_call: -; v_call: TRBV3-1; cdr3_nt: TGTGCCAGCAGCCAGGCTGTTTATGGGTCAGGGAGGAACACTGAAGCTTTCTTT; cdr3_aa: CASSQAVYGSGRNTEAFF
j_call: TRBJ1-2; clone_size: -; d_call: -; v_call: TRBV14; cdr3_nt: TGTGCCAGCAGTGCTTCGGGCCCAGATAACTATGGCTACACCTTC; cdr3_aa: CASSASGPDNYGYTF
j_call: TRBJ2-1; clone_size: -; d_call: -; v_call: TRBV7-9; cdr3_nt: TGTGCCAGCAGCGCGCGTGGGGGAAGCTCCTACAATGAGCAGTTCTTC; cdr3_aa: CASSARGGSSYNEQFF
j_call: TRBJ2-7; clone_size: -; d_call: -; v_call: TRBV7-2; cdr3_nt: TGTGCCAGCAGCTTAGCGTATACTCCCCTCTACGAGCAGTACTTC; cdr3_aa: CASSLAYTPLYEQYF
j_call: TRBJ2-3; clone_size: -; d_call: -; v_call: TRBV7-9; cdr3_nt: TGTGCCAGCAGCTTAGGTGGCTTGAGCTTCGATACGCAGTATTTT; cdr3_aa: CASSLGGLSFDTQYF
j_call: TRBJ2-7; clone_size: -; d_call: TRBD1; v_call: TRBV3-1; cdr3_nt: TGTGCCAGCAGCCCCGGACAGGGGGCTGTGCAGTACTTC; cdr3_aa: CASSPGQGAVQYF
j_call: TRBJ2-3; clone_size: -; d_call: TRBD2; v_call: TRBV5-1; cdr3_nt: TGCGCCAGCAGCCTCGGACTAGCGGCGTATAGCACAGATACGCAGTATTTT; cdr3_aa: CASSLGLAAYSTDTQYF
j_call: TRBJ1-4; clone_size: -; d_call: -; v_call: TRBV28; cdr3_nt: TGTGCCAGCAGTCTAGGCGAGGCAACTAATGAAAAACTGTTTTTT; cdr3_aa: CASSLGEATNEKLFF
j_call: TRBJ2-7; clone_size: many; d_call: TRBD2; v_call: TRBV4-1; cdr3_nt: TGCGCCAGCAGCTTCGTTGTAGCGGGGGGTTACGAGCAGTACTTC; cdr3_aa: CASSFVVAGGYEQYF
j_call: TRBJ2-1; clone_size: -; d_call: TRBD2; v_call: TRBV2; cdr3_nt: TGTGCCAGCAGTACGGGACTAGCGGGGCTGAGCTCCTACAATGAGCAGTTCTTC; cdr3_aa: CASSTGLAGLSSYNEQFF
j_call: TRBJ2-3; clone_size: -; d_call: TRBD2; v_call: TRBV4-1; cdr3_nt: TGCGCCAGCAGCCAACTTGGACTAGCGGGGGGGCGGTCAGATACGCAGTATTTT; cdr3_aa: CASSQLGLAGGRSDTQYF
j_call: TRBJ2-6; clone_size: -; d_call: -; v_call: TRBV7-9; cdr3_nt: TGTGCCAGCGAGTGGGGGGCACATGGGGCCAACGTCCTGACTTTC; cdr3_aa: CASEWGAHGANVLTF
j_call: TRBJ2-7; clone_size: -; d_call: TRBD1; v_call: TRBV28; cdr3_nt: TGTGCCAGCAGAGCACGGGACAGGGTCGACGAGCAGTACTTC; cdr3_aa: CASRARDRVDEQYF
j_call: TRBJ2-7; clone_size: -; d_call: TRBD2; v_call: TRBV28; cdr3_nt: TGTGCCAGCAGTTTAAGACTAGCGGGGACAACCTACGAGCAGTACTTC; cdr3_aa: CASSLRLAGTTYEQYF
j_call: TRBJ2-5; clone_size: few; d_call: TRBD2; v_call: TRBV6-2/TRBV6-3; cdr3_nt: TGTGCCAGCAGTTCCCCTTTAGCGGGGCCACCCAAAATACAAGAGACCCAGTACTTC; cdr3_aa: CASSSPLAGPPKIQETQYF
j_call: TRBJ2-7; clone_size: -; d_call: -; v_call: TRBV3-1; cdr3_nt: TGTGCCAGCAGCCAAGATGGAGGCAATGAGCAGTACTTC; cdr3_aa: CASSQDGGNEQYF
j_call: TRBJ2-7; clone_size: -; d_call: TRBD1; v_call: TRBV7-9; cdr3_nt: TGTGCCAGCAGCACTCGACAGGGTGTCTACGAGCAGTACTTC; cdr3_aa: CASSTRQGVYEQYF
j_call: TRBJ2-1; clone_size: few; d_call: TRBD2; v_call: TRBV28; cdr3_nt: TGTGCCAGCAGTTTCCCAGCGGGAGAGCTATACAATGAGCAGTTCTTC; cdr3_aa: CASSFPAGELYNEQFF
j_call: TRBJ2-1; clone_size: -; d_call: TRBD2; v_call: TRBV7-8; cdr3_nt: TGTGCCAGCAGCTTAGAATTTGCGGGGGGATACAATGAGCAGTTCTTC; cdr3_aa: CASSLEFAGGYNEQFF
j_call: TRBJ2-1; clone_size: few; d_call: -; v_call: TRBV7-2; cdr3_nt: TGTGCCAGCAGCTTAGGCTCAGGGTATTCCTCCTACAATGAGCAGTTCTTC; cdr3_aa: CASSLGSGYSSYNEQFF
j_call: TRBJ2-1; clone_size: many; d_call: TRBD2; v_call: TRBV4-1; cdr3_nt: TGCGCCAGCAGCCCGCGGGGGGACTCATACAATGAGCAGTTCTTC; cdr3_aa: CASSPRGDSYNEQFF
j_call: TRBJ1-1; clone_size: -; d_call: -; v_call: TRBV16; cdr3_nt: TGTGCCAGCAGCCAATATCTGGGGATGAACACTGAAGCTTTCTTT; cdr3_aa: CASSQYLGMNTEAFF
j_call: TRBJ2-7; clone_size: few; d_call: -; v_call: TRBV20-1; cdr3_nt: TGCAGTGCTAGAGGGATGGGGTGGCGAGGGGTCTACGAGCAGTACTTC; cdr3_aa: CSARGMGWRGVYEQYF
j_call: TRBJ1-4; clone_size: few; d_call: -; v_call: TRBV27; cdr3_nt: TGTGCCAGCAGTTTAGGAGCAGCGGGCTATGAAAAACTGTTTTTT; cdr3_aa: CASSLGAAGYEKLFF
j_call: TRBJ2-1; clone_size: -; d_call: -; v_call: TRBV7-9; cdr3_nt: TGTGCCAGCAGCCCCCGGGCGATTAGGGAGAGCTCCTACAATGAGCAGTTCTTC; cdr3_aa: CASSPRAIRESSYNEQFF
j_call: TRBJ2-3; clone_size: few; d_call: -; v_call: TRBV20-1; cdr3_nt: TGCAGTGCTAGCAGAAGGGTAGGAGCGACAGATACGCAGTATTTT; cdr3_aa: CSASRRVGATDTQYF
j_call: TRBJ2-1; clone_size: few; d_call: -; v_call: TRBV29-1; cdr3_nt: TGCAGCGTTGAAGGGGGGGAGATAAATGAGCAGTTCTTC; cdr3_aa: CSVEGGEINEQFF
j_call: TRBJ2-5; clone_size: -; d_call: TRBD2; v_call: TRBV2; cdr3_nt: TGTGCCAGCAGTCACACAATGCCGGGACTAGCGTGGTCCTACGAGCGGTACTTC; cdr3_aa: CASSHTMPGLAWSYERYF
j_call: TRBJ1-4; clone_size: -; d_call: TRBD1; v_call: TRBV7-2; cdr3_nt: TGTGCCAGCAGTCTCGACCCCGGGACAGGGTACGAAAAACTGTTTTTT; cdr3_aa: CASSLDPGTGYEKLFF
j_call: TRBJ2-3; clone_size: few; d_call: TRBD2; v_call: TRBV11-1; cdr3_nt: TGTGCCAGCAGCCCCTCGAGTTTGACTAGCGGGGGCCTATCCGGGCAGTATTTT; cdr3_aa: CASSPSSLTSGGLSGQYF
j_call: TRBJ2-7; clone_size: few; d_call: -; v_call: TRBV29-1; cdr3_nt: TGCAGCGTTGCTAAACCTTCATTGGAGCAGTACTTC; cdr3_aa: CSVAKPSLEQYF
j_call: TRBJ2-3; clone_size: -; d_call: -; v_call: TRBV28; cdr3_nt: TGTGCCAGCAGTTCTGTCGGTCGGGGTTACACAGATACGCAGTATTTT; cdr3_aa: CASSSVGRGYTDTQYF
j_call: TRBJ2-3; clone_size: many; d_call: TRBD2; v_call: TRBV28; cdr3_nt: TGTGCCAGCAGTCCTACTAGCGGGAGACCAGATACGCAGTATTTT; cdr3_aa: CASSPTSGRPDTQYF
j_call: TRBJ2-7; clone_size: -; d_call: TRBD1; v_call: TRBV27; cdr3_nt: TGTGCCAGCAGACCGGGACAGGGGGCATCCTACGAGCAGTACTTC; cdr3_aa: CASRPGQGASYEQYF
j_call: TRBJ1-1; clone_size: few; d_call: -; v_call: TRBV15; cdr3_nt: TGTGCCACCTCCGAGGGGGAGCTCTCCTATGAAGCTTTCTTT; cdr3_aa: CATSEGELSYEAFF
j_call: TRBJ1-1; clone_size: -; d_call: TRBD1; v_call: TRBV5-1; cdr3_nt: TGCGCCAGCAGCGCGGCCGGGACAGGGGTCCCTGAAGCTTTCTTT; cdr3_aa: CASSAAGTGVPEAFF
j_call: TRBJ2-1; clone_size: few; d_call: -; v_call: TRBV20-1; cdr3_nt: TGCAGTGCTAGAGATCTAAACAATGAGCAGTTCTTC; cdr3_aa: CSARDLNNEQFF
j_call: TRBJ2-1; clone_size: -; d_call: -; v_call: TRBV9; cdr3_nt: TGTGCCAGCAGCCCCCGGGATCTTAGAGGAAGTGAGCAGTTCTTC; cdr3_aa: CASSPRDLRGSEQFF
j_call: TRBJ2-3; clone_size: -; d_call: TRBD2; v_call: TRBV3-1; cdr3_nt: TGTGCCAGCAGCCAAGTTGGTTGGACTAGCGGATCCACAGATACGCAGTATTTT; cdr3_aa: CASSQVGWTSGSTDTQYF
j_call: TRBJ1-3; clone_size: -; d_call: TRBD1; v_call: TRBV7-8; cdr3_nt: TGTGCCAGCAGCTTACCCCTGACAGGGGTAGGAAACACCATATATTTT; cdr3_aa: CASSLPLTGVGNTIYF